This passage covers 22 T cell receptor beta chains from one sample sequenced in a study of blood T cell repertoires in COVID-19. The repertoire was sequenced with immunoSEQ multiplex PCR; TCRdb's copy has only in-frame clones and lacks some. In the table there are about 170,000 clones, 84% of which are singletons. The source material was peripheral blood. The receptors were gathered from a man aged 40-49 years who had recovered from COVID-19.

The V gene is TRBV11-3, the J gene TRBJ2-3; D is possibly TRBD2 (7 bases). CDR3 length equals 16 residues. Trimming shortened V by 0 bases and J by 4 bases, and 14 bases separated the two germline ends. In germline, CDR1 is SGHNT, CDR2 YENEEA. The CDR3 loop reads CASSLEWGGLADTQYF. In nucleotides, the CDR3 is TGTGCCAGCAGCTTAGAATGGGGGGGCCTGGCAGATACGCAGTATTTT.

This sequence joins TRBV6-6 and TRBJ1-1; TRBD1 aligns across 9 bases. This CDR3 has 15 amino acids. V was clipped by 10 bases and J by 5 bases; unmatched bases: 14. Germline V gene data show CDR1 as MNHNY and CDR2 as SVGAGI (reference sequence). This CDR3 is CATGDLTGGRTEAFF. Written as DNA, the CDR3 is TGTGCCACGGGGGATTTGACAGGGGGAAGGACTGAAGCTTTCTTT.

The chain uses TRBV5-8 and TRBJ2-1, with 7 positions matching TRBD1. V shed 8 bases, J shed 16 bases, and the junction held 12 bases outside the gene matches. CDR1 SGHTS and CDR2 YDEGEE come from the germline V gene. The CDR3 is 11 residues long. CDR3: CARPGTVSIFF. CDR3 in DNA: TGTGCCAGGCCAGGGACAGTGAGCATTTTCTTC.

The rearrangement uses TRBV7-9 and TRBJ1-2, with D hard to call. V dropped 3 bases and J dropped 0 bases, with 8 bases sitting between them. This CDR3 comprises 14 residues. CDR1 and CDR2 from the germline V gene are SEHNR and FQNEAQ (reference sequence). The CDR3 here is CASSFGSANYGYTF. The CDR3 DNA follows: TGTGCCAGCAGCTTTGGCAGTGCTAACTATGGCTACACCTTC. Together with reference TRBV7-9 and TRBJ1-2, the CDR3 gives the full variable domain: DTGVSQNPRHKITKRGQNVTFRCDPISEHNRLYWYRQTLGQGPEFLTYFQNEAQLEKSRLLSDRFSAERPKGSFSTLEIQRTEQGDSAMYLCASSFGSANYGYTFGSGTRLTVV.

V gene TRBV9 combines with J gene TRBJ2-2, with TRBD1 identical over 7 bases. This CDR3 is built from 16 residues. CDR1 and CDR2 from the germline V gene are SGDLS and YYNGEE. V trimming: 4 bases; J trimming: 4 bases; junction bases outside the gene matches: 10. CDR3 residues: CASSPRQGLSTGELFF. For the CDR3, the DNA is TGTGCCAGCAGCCCCAGACAGGGTTTGAGCACCGGGGAGCTGTTTTTT.

The chain links TRBV13 to TRBJ2-5; D might be TRBD2 (6 bases). V lost 4 bases, J lost 3 bases, and 12 bases lay in between. The CDR3 contains 14 residues. Germline CDR1 PRHDT, CDR2 FYEKMQ (reference sequence). In nucleotides, the CDR3 is TGTGCCAGCAGCTATGGAGGGGTGAAAGAGACCCAGTACTTC. Protein product: CASSYGGVKETQYF.

The chain carries TRBV9 and TRBJ2-3; possibly TRBD2 for D (6 bases). This CDR3 contains 15 residues. Between the trimmed V and J ends, which lost 4 bases and 2 bases, there was a span of 14 bases. CDR1 and CDR2 (germline): SGDLS, YYNGEE. The CDR3 DNA is TGTGCCAGCAGCCCTAGTGGGACTTCCACAGATACGCAGTATTTT. Protein product: CASSPSGTSTDTQYF.

The rearrangement links TRBV11-3 to TRBJ2-6; D is ambiguous. Between the trimmed V and J ends, which lost 5 bases and 0 bases, there was a span of 8 bases. CDR1 SGHNT and CDR2 YENEEA come from the germline V gene. The CDR3 extends over 15 amino acids. In DNA, the CDR3 is TGTGCCAGCAGCCTGTCAGACTCTGGGGCCAACGTCCTGACTTTC. The encoded protein is CASSLSDSGANVLTF.

This clone was seen only once. The CDR3 protein is CASSQDTGVNSPLHF. CDR3 sequence (DNA): TGTGCCAGCAGCCAAGATACAGGCGTTAATTCACCCCTCCACTTT. The rearrangement links TRBV4-2 to TRBJ1-6; a weak D match, TRBD1 (5 bases). V was pared by 0 bases and J by 6 bases, with 9 bases between. There are 15 residues in the CDR3. Germline loops: CDR1 LGHNA, CDR2 YNFKEQ.

In this sample, this clone turned up once. The chain links TRBV19 to TRBJ1-2; tentatively, D is TRBD1 (6 bases). The germline CDR1 and CDR2 sequences are LNHDA and SQIVND (reference sequence). The CDR3 consists of 13 residues. Between the trimmed V and J ends, which lost 7 bases and 4 bases, there was a span of 13 bases. CDR3 loop: CASTLRGSYGYTF. The CDR3 DNA reads as TGTGCCAGTACCTTAAGGGGGAGCTATGGCTACACCTTC.

The chain joins TRBV7-9 to TRBJ2-1; a weak D match, TRBD2 (6 bases). V lost 2 bases and J lost 2, with 7 bases in between. This CDR3 region has 14 residues. The V gene's germline CDR1 is SEHNR and CDR2 FQNEAQ (reference sequence). CDR3 protein: CASSLSGAYNEQFF. The CDR3 nucleotides are TGTGCCAGCAGCTTATCGGGGGCCTACAATGAGCAGTTCTTC.

This chain uses TRBV6-5 with TRBJ2-7, with a possible D match to TRBD1 (5 bases). Germline CDR1 is MNHEY and CDR2 is SVGAGI. Trimming took 6 bases from V and 2 from J, leaving 14 bases between them. The CDR3 totals 14 residues. CDR3 sequence: CASRRQSHPYEQYF. The DNA of the CDR3 is TGTGCCAGCAGAAGACAGTCCCATCCCTACGAGCAGTACTTC.

The genes are TRBV20-1 and TRBJ2-3, with D possibly TRBD1 on 5 matching bases. Germline CDR1 reads DFQATT; CDR2 reads SNEGSKA (reference sequence). The CDR3 runs to 15 residues. V was trimmed by 3 bases and J by 1 base, leaving 14 bases between them. This CDR3 reads CSASPGQGRTDTQYF. CDR3 DNA: TGCAGTGCTAGTCCAGGGCAGGGCCGCACAGATACGCAGTATTTT.

This chain uses TRBV11-2 with TRBJ2-2; 8 bases are a match to TRBD2. The CDR3 runs 16 residues. Germline-derived CDR1 and CDR2 are SGHAT and FQNNGV. V gave up 2 bases and J gave up 3 bases; unmatched junction bases: 5. The CDR3 here is CASSLWSGSDTGELFF. The CDR3, as DNA: TGTGCCAGCAGCTTATGGAGCGGGAGTGACACCGGGGAGCTGTTTTTT.

The J gene is TRBJ2-5, the V gene TRBV24-1; D is undetermined. Germline CDR1 and CDR2: KGHDR and SFDVKD. Trimming cost V 4 bases and J 5 bases, with 7 bases left between them. This CDR3 spans 12 amino acids. The CDR3 loop is CATSELYETQYF. The CDR3 DNA reads as TGTGCCACCAGTGAGCTCTACGAGACCCAGTACTTC.

This clone was counted a few times. This rearrangement joins TRBV4-1 to TRBJ1-5; TRBD1 matches at 10 bases. Trimming cost V 0 bases and J 3 bases; bases outside gene matches: 5. Germline CDR1 reads MGHRA; CDR2 reads YSYEKL. The CDR3 contains 17 residues. This chain's CDR3 is CASSQEGTGAFNQPQHF. CDR3 coding DNA: TGCGCCAGCAGCCAAGAAGGGACAGGGGCCTTCAATCAGCCCCAGCATTTT.

The chain carries TRBV18 and TRBJ2-7, with D possibly being TRBD2 (5 bases). The CDR3 is 14 residues long. CDR1 is KGHSH and CDR2 is LQKENI in the germline V gene. Trimming took 3 bases from V and 5 from J, leaving 14 bases between them. The CDR3 DNA sequence: TGTGCCAGCTCACCCGGAGTCACCGGGGACGAGCAGTACTTC. Protein: CASSPGVTGDEQYF.

The CDR3 sequence: CASSFQGSIGEQFF. The CDR3, as DNA: TGTGCCAGCAGCTTCCAGGGGAGTATCGGTGAGCAGTTCTTC. The chain couples TRBV11-2 to TRBJ2-1; possible D gene TRBD1, 6 bases. The CDR3 has 14 amino acids. The V end lost 3 bases, the J end lost 9 bases, and 15 bases lay between the germline ends. Germline V CDR1 and CDR2: SGHAT, FQNNGV.

In this sample, this clone turned up once. Here the CDR3 reads CASSLVQNYGYTF. CDR3 DNA: TGTGCCAGCAGCTTAGTACAGAACTATGGCTACACCTTC. V is TRBV7-2 and J is TRBJ1-2, with D hard to call. This CDR3 has 13 residues. CDR1 and CDR2 (germline): SGHTA, FQGNSA. V dropped 1 base and J dropped 2 bases, with 5 bases sitting between them. Full variable domain (remainder filled in from reference TRBV7-2 and TRBJ1-2): GAGVSQSPSNKVTEKGKDVELRCDPISGHTALYWYRQSLGQGLEFLIYFQGNSAPDKSGLPSDRFSAERTGGSVSTLTIQRTQQEDSAVYLCASSLVQNYGYTFGSGTRLTVV.

V and J are TRBV10-3 and TRBJ2-7, with 10 bases lining up with TRBD1. The germline V gene has CDR1 ENHRY and CDR2 SYGVKD. Unmatched junction bases numbered 0, after V lost 4 bases and J lost 6 bases. The CDR3 contains 12 residues. The CDR3 DNA reads TGTGCCATCAGTGGGACAGGGGGCGAGCAGTACTTC. As protein: CAISGTGGEQYF.

The chain employs TRBV5-1 and TRBJ2-7; 8 bases map to TRBD2. Losses at the gene ends were 0 bases for V and 3 bases for J; bases not matched to a gene: 5. The CDR3 runs 15 residues. Germline V gene lookup returns CDR1 SGHRS and CDR2 YFSETQ. In nucleotides, the CDR3 is TGCGCCAGCAGCTTGGGTAGCGGGAACAACTACGAGCAGTACTTC. Amino acids: CASSLGSGNNYEQYF.

A word on this clone: Its ends do not fully match the called genes, so a read error is possible. This chain uses TRBV18 with TRBJ1-1; 7 bases line up with TRBD1. The CDR3 sequence is 16 residues long. In germline, CDR1 is KGHSH, CDR2 LQKENI. The CDR3 spells CASSPLLTGTNTEAFF. The CDR3 DNA sequence: TGTGCCAGCTCTCCACTACTGACAGGGACGAACACTGAAGCTTTCTTT.